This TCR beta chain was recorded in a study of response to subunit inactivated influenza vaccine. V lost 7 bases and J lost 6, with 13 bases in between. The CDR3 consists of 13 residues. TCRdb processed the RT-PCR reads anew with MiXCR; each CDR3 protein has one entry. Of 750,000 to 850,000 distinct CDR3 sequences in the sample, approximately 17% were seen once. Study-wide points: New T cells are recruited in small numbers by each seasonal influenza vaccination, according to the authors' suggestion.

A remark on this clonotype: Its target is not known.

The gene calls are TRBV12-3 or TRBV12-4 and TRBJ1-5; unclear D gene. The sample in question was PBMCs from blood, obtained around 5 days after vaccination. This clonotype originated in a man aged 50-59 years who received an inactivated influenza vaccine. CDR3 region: CASKAQEAQPQHF. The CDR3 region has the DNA TGTGCCAGCAAGGCTCAGGAGGCTCAGCCCCAGCATTTT.